This T cell receptor (beta chain) is drawn from a study of beta chain features in type 1 diabetes. Study-wide results and limits: There was a possibility that cDNA sequencing over-represented cells with high TCR expression.

All of the isolated RNA was reverse transcribed, so expressed TCRB transcripts were sequenced. Data came from immunoSEQ multiplex PCR; TCRdb stores just in-frame clones and leaves some out. The data hold 500,000 to 700,000 clones, with roughly a sixth observed a single time. This clone has more than one count but fewer than ten. Its antigen is currently unknown. The ends were cut back, 5 bases at V and 7 bases at J, with 11 bases in the middle. Germline CDR1 is ENHRY and CDR2 is SYGVKD. The CDR3 runs to 13 residues. This receptor was taken from a young man in good health. V gene TRBV10-3 combines with J gene TRBJ2-2; D is possibly TRBD1 (6 bases). The specimen was naive CD4+ T cells from blood. The CDR3 nucleotides are TGTGCCATCAGTTCACAGGGTATCGGGGAGCTGTTTTTT. Residues: CAISSQGIGELFF.